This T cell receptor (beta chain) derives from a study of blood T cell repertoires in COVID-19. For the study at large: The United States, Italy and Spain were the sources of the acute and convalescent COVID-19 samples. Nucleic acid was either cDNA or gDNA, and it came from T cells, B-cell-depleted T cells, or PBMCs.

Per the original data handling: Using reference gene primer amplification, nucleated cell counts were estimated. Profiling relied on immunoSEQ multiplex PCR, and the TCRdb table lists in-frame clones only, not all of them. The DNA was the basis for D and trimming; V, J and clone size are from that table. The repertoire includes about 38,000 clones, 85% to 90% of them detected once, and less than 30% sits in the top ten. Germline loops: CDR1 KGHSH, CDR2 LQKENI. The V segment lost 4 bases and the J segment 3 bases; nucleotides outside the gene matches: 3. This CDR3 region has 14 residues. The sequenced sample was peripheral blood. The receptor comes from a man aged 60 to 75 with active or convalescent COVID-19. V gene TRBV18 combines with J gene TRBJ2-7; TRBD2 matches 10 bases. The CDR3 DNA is TGTGCCAGCTCACGACTAGCGGGCTTCTACGAGCAGTACTTC. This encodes CASSRLAGFYEQYF.